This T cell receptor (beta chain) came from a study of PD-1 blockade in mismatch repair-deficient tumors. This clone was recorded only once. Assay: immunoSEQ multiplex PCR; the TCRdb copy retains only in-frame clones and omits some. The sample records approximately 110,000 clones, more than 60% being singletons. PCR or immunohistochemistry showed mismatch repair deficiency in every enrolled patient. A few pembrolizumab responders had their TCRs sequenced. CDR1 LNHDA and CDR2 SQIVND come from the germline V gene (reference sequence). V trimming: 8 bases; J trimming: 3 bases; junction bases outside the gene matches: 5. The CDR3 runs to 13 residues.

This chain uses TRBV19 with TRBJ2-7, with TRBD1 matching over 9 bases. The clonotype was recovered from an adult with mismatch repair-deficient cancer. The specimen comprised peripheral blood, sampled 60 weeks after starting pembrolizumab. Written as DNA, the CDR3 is TGTGCCAGTGGAGACAGGGGGTTCTACGAGCAGTACTTC. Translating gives CASGDRGFYEQYF.